The clone carrying this T cell receptor (beta chain) has only one observation. Its antigen is unknown. The data stem from a study of OX40 agonist ivuxolimab in advanced cancers. Looking at the study overall: Having had anti-PD-1, anti-PD-L1 or anti-CTLA-4 therapy before was allowed, and about 42% had some. Overall study results and limits: The antigens recognized by the expanded peripheral T cells, that is their antigen specificity, were not determined. CD8+ T cells averaged more expanded clones than CD4+.

V lost 0 bases and J 6 bases, leaving 9 bases between the germline ends. There are 14 residues in the CDR3. CDR1 and CDR2 from the germline V gene are SGDLS and YYNGEE. Generated by immunoSEQ multiplex PCR, the TCRdb table keeps only in-frame clones and is missing some. The table includes approximately 84,000 clones, approximately 89% detected once. Sequencing was performed on CD4+ or CD8+ T cells sorted from blood, taken in a trial of the OX40 agonist ivuxolimab. The sequence was obtained from an adult with an advanced solid tumor such as melanoma, head and neck, liver or kidney cancer. The gene calls are TRBV9 and TRBJ2-2; D is undetermined. Here the CDR3 reads CASSVVGVPGELFF. CDR3 sequence (DNA): TGTGCCAGCAGCGTAGTTGGGGTACCCGGGGAGCTGTTTTTT.